This paragraph reports one TCR beta chain. The repertoire was sequenced with immunoSEQ multiplex PCR; TCRdb's copy has only in-frame clones and lacks some. The table lists approximately 61,000 clones, around 80% of them singletons. The data were taken from a study of T cell responses to AZD1222 COVID-19 vaccine. The receptor's source is an adult who received the AZD1222 COVID-19 vaccine. The input for sequencing was peripheral blood, taken 28 days after the second AZD1222 dose.

CDR3 in DNA: TGCAGTGCTAGTTCTAGCGGGGTCACAGATACGCAGTATTTT. Protein product: CSASSSGVTDTQYF. J is TRBJ2-3 and V is TRBV20-1; TRBD2 agrees at 9 bases. The CDR3 is 14 residues long. From germline, CDR1 is DFQATT and CDR2 SNEGSKA (reference sequence). Losses at the gene ends were 3 bases for V and 2 bases for J; bases not matched to a gene: 3.